This T cell receptor beta chain stems from a study of blood T cell repertoires in COVID-19. Study overall: Acute and convalescent COVID-19 samples came from the United States, Italy and Spain. Nucleic acid was either cDNA or gDNA, and it came from T cells, B-cell-depleted T cells, or PBMCs.

CDR1 MNHEY and CDR2 SVGAGI come from the germline V gene. V was pared by 2 bases and J by 1 base, with 5 bases between. This CDR3 region has 14 residues. As originally analysed: Amplification from reference gene primers served as the basis for estimated nucleated cell counts. Some clones are missing from TCRdb's copy, which holds only in-frame ones; the method was immunoSEQ multiplex PCR. V, J and clone size derive from that table, while D and trimming were established from the DNA sequence. This repertoire shows about 73,000 clones, roughly 83% found once; its top ten account for around 2.3%. Sequencing input: peripheral blood. The gene calls are TRBV6-5 and TRBJ1-4; D unresolved. The source of this sequence is a man older than 75 with active or convalescent COVID-19. The CDR3 sequence is CASSYERTNEKLFF. The CDR3 coding sequence is TGTGCCAGCAGTTACGAGCGAACTAATGAAAAACTGTTTTTT.